This TCR beta chain was identified during a study of T cells after yellow fever vaccination (dated by TCRdb to the late 2010s). Turning to the overall study: Libraries from fractions with low cell numbers were prepared with the SMART-Seq v4 Ultra Low Input RNA kit. Bulk TCR alpha and beta repertoires were sequenced longitudinally to track T-cell clones before and after primary and booster YFV17D yellow fever vaccination. Two healthy male donors, one aged 18 to 30 and one aged 30 to 40 years, made up the cohort. Blood samples were taken at several timepoints before and after primary and secondary immunization, and bulk PBMC replicates and cell subsets were isolated.

TCR cDNA was synthesized by 5'RACE template switching, which introduced a universal primer site and unique molecular identifiers. Priming for cDNA synthesis came from both the TCR alpha and TCR beta constant segments. Two PCR steps were used to amplify libraries, with sample barcodes and sequencing adapters being added in the second step. Libraries were sequenced on Illumina HiSeq 2500 (2x100 bp) or NovaSeq (2x150 bp). The authors' analysis ran thus. Reads were demultiplexed and collapsed into UMI consensus sequences with MIGEC, and V(D)J alignment was performed with MiXCR. Using edgeR on replicate PBMC samples, clonotypes were called vaccine-responding if FDR was below 0.01 and the log2 fold change was above 5 up to day 15. CD4 or CD8 identity was assigned to each bulk clonotype according to whether the clonotype was present at higher abundance in the sequenced CD4 repertoire or the sequenced CD8 repertoire. A clonotype counted as NS4B-specific if enriched at least 10-fold in dextramer-positive versus dextramer-negative fractions, with CD4-biased clonotypes left out. Through fastp at Q25 and MiXCR, TCRdb rebuilt clones from the public reads, retaining in-frame beta chains. Identical CDR3 protein sequences are pooled into one entry, listed with their most common genes and DNA. The V and J calls and clone size come from TCRdb's table, not from the authors' own analysis. Across this sample there are over 65,000 distinct CDR3 sequences, with roughly 15% seen only once. The ten top clones hold approximately 23% of the sample.

This clonotype was recorded a few times. Nothing much larger sits one base from this clone, and base qualities are not available. The germline V gene (reference sequence) yields SGHKS for CDR1 and YYEKEE for CDR2. V is trimmed back by 4 bases and J by 7 bases, and the junction contains 10 bases that no gene match accounts for. Spanning cysteine to valine, the CDR3 consists of 15 amino acids. CDR3 DNA only is kept here, 45 bases in frame from base 1. Overall results and qualifications from the work: Because the study included only a couple of donors, the extent to which the findings can be generalized is limited. FACS-sorted repertoires could contain abundant contaminating clonotypes from the bulk population, so computational filtering was required. After the booster, most of the clones that had expanded following primary vaccination were detected again (roughly 96% of CD4 and around 90% of CD8), which suggests that memory was broadly maintained. Compared with the primary T-cell response, the secondary T-cell response was faster but weaker, reaching its peak on day 5 rather than on day 15. A small share of clonotypes was detected in both CD4 and CD8 compartments, with the overlap likely arising from convergent recombination.

In light of the paper, this sample's treatment or condition label describes: live attenuated yellow fever vaccine strain. A standard Ficoll-Paque protocol was used to isolate PBMCs from peripheral blood. Epitope-specific CD8 T cells were sorted with a dextramer loaded with the yellow fever NS4B epitope peptide, together with anti-CD3 and anti-CD8 staining. TriZol was used to extract RNA from bulk PBMCs, CD4 and CD8 fractions, and dextramer-positive and dextramer-negative fractions. The rearranged segments are TRBV5-5 and TRBJ2-7; 11 central bases correspond to TRBD1. Sequenced material: CD8+ T cells not binding an NS4B(214-222) dextramer, sorted from PBMCs, taken 20 to 25 days after the first yellow fever vaccination. The cell subset or site label of this sample denotes: NS4B epitope dextramer-negative CD8 T cells. This receptor was taken from a young man who received the YFV17D yellow fever vaccine. The sequenced DNA is TGTGCCAGCAGCCCGTGGACAGGGGGCTCGTGGGAGCAGTACGTC. The encoded protein is CASSPWTGGSWEQYV.